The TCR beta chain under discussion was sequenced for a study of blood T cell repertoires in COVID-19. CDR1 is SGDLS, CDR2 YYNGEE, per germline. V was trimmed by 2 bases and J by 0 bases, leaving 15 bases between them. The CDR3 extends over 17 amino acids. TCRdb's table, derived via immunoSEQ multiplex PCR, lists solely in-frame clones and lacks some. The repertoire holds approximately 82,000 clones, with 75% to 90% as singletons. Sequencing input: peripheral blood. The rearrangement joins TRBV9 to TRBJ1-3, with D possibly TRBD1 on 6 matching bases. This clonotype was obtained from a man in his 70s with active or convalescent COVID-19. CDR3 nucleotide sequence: TGTGCCAGCAGCGTCAAAGCGGACAGAATCTCTGGAAACACCATATATTTT. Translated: CASSVKADRISGNTIYF.